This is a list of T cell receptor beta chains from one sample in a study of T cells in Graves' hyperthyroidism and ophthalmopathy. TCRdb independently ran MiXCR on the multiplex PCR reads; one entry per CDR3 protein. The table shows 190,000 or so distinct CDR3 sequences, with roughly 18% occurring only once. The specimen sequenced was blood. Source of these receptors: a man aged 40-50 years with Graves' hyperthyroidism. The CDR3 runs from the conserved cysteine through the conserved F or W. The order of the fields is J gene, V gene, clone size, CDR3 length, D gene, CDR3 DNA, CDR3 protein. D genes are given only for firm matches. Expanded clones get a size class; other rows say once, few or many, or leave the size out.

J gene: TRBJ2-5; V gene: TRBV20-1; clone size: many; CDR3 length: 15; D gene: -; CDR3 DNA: TGCAGTGCTAGTGGGACGTTGCGGGCGAGGGAGACCCAGTACTTC; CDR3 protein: CSASGTLRARETQYF
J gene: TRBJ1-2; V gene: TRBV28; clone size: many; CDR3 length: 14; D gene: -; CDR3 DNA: TGTGCCAGCAGCACACCCCGCCAGGGCTATGGCTACACCTTC; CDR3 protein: CASSTPRQGYGYTF
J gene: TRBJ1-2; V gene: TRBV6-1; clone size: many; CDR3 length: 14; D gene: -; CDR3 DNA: TGTGCCAGCAGCCGGACGGGGGGCAACTATGGCTACACCTTC; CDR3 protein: CASSRTGGNYGYTF
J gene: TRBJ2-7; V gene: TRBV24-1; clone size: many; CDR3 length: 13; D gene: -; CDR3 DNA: TGTGCCACCAGTGCTTCAGGTACGGACGAGCAGTACTTC; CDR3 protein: CATSASGTDEQYF
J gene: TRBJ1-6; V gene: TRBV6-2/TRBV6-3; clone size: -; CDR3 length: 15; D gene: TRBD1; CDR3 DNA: TGTGCCAGCACCTCTGGACAGGCGGGTGATTCACCCCTCCACTTT; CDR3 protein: CASTSGQAGDSPLHF
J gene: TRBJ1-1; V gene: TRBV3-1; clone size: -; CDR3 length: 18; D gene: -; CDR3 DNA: TGTGCCAGCAGCCAAGATCCCGGACATTTTTTCATGAACACTGAAGCTTTCTTT; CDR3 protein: CASSQDPGHFFMNTEAFF
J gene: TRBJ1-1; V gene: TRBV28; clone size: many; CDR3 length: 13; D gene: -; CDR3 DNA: TGTGCCAGCAGTTCGACCAGCACTTTTGAGGCTTTCTTT; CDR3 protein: CASSSTSTFEAFF
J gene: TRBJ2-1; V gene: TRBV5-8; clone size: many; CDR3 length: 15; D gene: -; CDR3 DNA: TGTGCCAGCAGCTTGGAAGGGGGGATCAACAATGAGCAGTTCTTC; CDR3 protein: CASSLEGGINNEQFF
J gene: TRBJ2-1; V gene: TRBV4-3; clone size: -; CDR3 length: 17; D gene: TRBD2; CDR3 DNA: TGCGCCAGCAGCCAAGATCGGGGCGGGGGGGCGAACAATGAGCAGTTCTTC; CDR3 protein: CASSQDRGGGANNEQFF
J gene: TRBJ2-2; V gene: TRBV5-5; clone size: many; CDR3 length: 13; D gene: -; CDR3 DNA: TGTGCCAGCAGCTTGACAGTGGACGGGGAGCTGTTTTTT; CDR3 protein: CASSLTVDGELFF
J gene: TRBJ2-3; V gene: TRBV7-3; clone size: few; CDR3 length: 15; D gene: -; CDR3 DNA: TGTGCCAGCAGCTTAAGGCCGGGAGGCACAGATACGCAGTATTTT; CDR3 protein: CASSLRPGGTDTQYF
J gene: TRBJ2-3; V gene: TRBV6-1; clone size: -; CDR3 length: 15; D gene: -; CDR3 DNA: TGTGCCAGCTCACCGAGTCTACAGAACGGAGATACGCAGTATTTT; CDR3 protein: CASSPSLQNGDTQYF
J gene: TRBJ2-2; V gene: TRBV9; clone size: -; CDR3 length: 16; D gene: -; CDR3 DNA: TGTGCCAGCAGCGTACAAGGGGCAGGCGGCAGCGGGGAGCTGTTTTTT; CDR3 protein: CASSVQGAGGSGELFF
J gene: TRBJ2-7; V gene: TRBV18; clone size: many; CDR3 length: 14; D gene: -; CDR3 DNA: TGTGCCAGCTCACCAGGAGGCCTGGTGTACGAGCAGTACTTC; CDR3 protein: CASSPGGLVYEQYF
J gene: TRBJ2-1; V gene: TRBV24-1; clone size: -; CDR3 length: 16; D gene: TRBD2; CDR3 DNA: TGTGCCACCAGTGATAGCGGGGGGGCCATATGGAATGAGCAGTTCTTC; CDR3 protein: CATSDSGGAIWNEQFF
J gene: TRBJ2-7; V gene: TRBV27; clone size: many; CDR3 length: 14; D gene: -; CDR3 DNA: TGTGCCAGCAGTTTGGAACAGGGTTTAACAGAGCAGTACTTC; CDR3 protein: CASSLEQGLTEQYF
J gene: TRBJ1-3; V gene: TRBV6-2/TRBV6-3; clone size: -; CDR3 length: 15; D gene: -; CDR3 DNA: TGTGCCAGCAGTGCAGGGGTCCCCTCTGGAAACACCATATATTTT; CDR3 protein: CASSAGVPSGNTIYF
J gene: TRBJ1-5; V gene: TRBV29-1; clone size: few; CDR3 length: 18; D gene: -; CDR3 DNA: TGCAGCGTTGAACGGGTCCACAGGGAGGTAAGGAGCAATCAGCCCCAGCATTTT; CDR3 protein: CSVERVHREVRSNQPQHF
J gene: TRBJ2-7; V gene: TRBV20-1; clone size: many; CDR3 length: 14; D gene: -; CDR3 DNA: TGCAGTGCTAGAGATTACACAGGGAGCCACGAGCAGTACTTC; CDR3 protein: CSARDYTGSHEQYF
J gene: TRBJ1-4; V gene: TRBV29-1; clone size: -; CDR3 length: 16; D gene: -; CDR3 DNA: TGCAGCGTTGAAGATGGTATGGGAGCCTCGGATGAAAAACTGTTTTTT; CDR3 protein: CSVEDGMGASDEKLFF
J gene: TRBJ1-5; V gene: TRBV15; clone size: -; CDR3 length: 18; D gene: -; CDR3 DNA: TGTGCCACCAGCAGAGATAGCCCAACAACATATAGCAATCAGCCCCAGCATTTT; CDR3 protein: CATSRDSPTTYSNQPQHF
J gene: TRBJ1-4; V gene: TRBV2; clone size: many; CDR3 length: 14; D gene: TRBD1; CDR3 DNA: TGTGCCAGCAGCAGGGACAGGGTTAATGAAAAACTGTTTTTT; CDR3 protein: CASSRDRVNEKLFF
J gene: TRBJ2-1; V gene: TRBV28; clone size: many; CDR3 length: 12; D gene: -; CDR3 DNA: TGTGCCAGCAGTTTGGGCCCCAATGAGCAGTTCTTC; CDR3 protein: CASSLGPNEQFF
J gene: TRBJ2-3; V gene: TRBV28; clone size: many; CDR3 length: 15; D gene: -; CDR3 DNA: TGTGCCAGCAGTTCCGACAGGACCAGCACAGATACGCAGTATTTT; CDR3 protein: CASSSDRTSTDTQYF
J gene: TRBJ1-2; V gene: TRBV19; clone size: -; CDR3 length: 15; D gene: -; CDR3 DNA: TGTGCCAGTAAAGCAGCTGCCACCTATGAGGGTGGCTACACCTTC; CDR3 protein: CASKAAATYEGGYTF
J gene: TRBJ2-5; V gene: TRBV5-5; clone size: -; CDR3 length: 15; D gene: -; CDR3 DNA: TGTGCCAGCTTACCGCGGGCTTTTGTAGGAGAGACCCAGTACTTC; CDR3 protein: CASLPRAFVGETQYF
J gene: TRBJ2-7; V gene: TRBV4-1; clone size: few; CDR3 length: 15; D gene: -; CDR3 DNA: TGCGCCAGCAGATCCAACAGGGAGAACTCCTGCGAGCAGTACTTC; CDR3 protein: CASRSNRENSCEQYF
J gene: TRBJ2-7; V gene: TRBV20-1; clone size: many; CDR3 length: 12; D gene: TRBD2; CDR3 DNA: TGCAGTGCTAGTAGCGGGGTTTACGAGCAGTACTTC; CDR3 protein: CSASSGVYEQYF
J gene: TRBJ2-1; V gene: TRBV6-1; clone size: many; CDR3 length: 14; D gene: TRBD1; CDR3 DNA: TGTGCCAGCAAACAGGGGGCGCTTCCCCATGAGCAGTTCTTC; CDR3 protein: CASKQGALPHEQFF
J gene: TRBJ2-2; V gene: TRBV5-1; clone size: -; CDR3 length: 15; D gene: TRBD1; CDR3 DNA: TGCGCCAGCAGAGGGACAGGGCGCGGGACCGGGGAGCTGTTTTTT; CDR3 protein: CASRGTGRGTGELFF
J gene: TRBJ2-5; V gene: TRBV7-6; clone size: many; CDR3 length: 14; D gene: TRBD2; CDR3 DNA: TGTGCCAGCAGCTCGACTAGCCTGGGGGAGACCCAGTACTTC; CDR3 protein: CASSSTSLGETQYF
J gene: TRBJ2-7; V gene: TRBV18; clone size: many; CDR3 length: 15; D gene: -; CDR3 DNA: TGTGCCAGCTCACCCCGGGACTCTTCCTCCTACGAGCAGTACTTC; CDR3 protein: CASSPRDSSSYEQYF
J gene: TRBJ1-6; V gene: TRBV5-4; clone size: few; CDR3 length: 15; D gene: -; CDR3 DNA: TGTGCCAGCAGGAATGGGGGCTCCTATAATTCACCCCTCCACTTT; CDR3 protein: CASRNGGSYNSPLHF
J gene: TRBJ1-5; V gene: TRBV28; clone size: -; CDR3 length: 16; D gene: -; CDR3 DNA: TGTGCCAGCAACGGCTACAAGGGTTCGAGCAATCAGCCCCAGCATTTT; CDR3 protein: CASNGYKGSSNQPQHF
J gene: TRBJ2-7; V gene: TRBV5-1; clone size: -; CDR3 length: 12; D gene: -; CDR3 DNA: TGCGCCAGCAGCACCGGGACATCCGAGCAGTACTTC; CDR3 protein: CASSTGTSEQYF
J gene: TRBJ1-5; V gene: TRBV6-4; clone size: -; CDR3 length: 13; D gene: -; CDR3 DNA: TGTGCCAGCAGTGACTCGCGAGGACAGCCCCAGCATTTT; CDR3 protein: CASSDSRGQPQHF
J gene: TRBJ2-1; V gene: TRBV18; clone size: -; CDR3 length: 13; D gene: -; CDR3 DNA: TGTGCCAGCTCACTACCAGACCGCACCCAAAAGTTCTTC; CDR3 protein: CASSLPDRTQKFF
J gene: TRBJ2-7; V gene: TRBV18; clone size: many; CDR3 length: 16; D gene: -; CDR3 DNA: TGTGCCAGCTCACTACGCTCCGTTGGACAAAAGTACGAGCAGTACTTC; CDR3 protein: CASSLRSVGQKYEQYF
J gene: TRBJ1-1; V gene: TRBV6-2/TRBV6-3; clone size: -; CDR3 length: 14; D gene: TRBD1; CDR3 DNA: TGTGCCAGCAAGGCAACAGGGGGAAACACTGAAGCTTTCTTT; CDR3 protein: CASKATGGNTEAFF
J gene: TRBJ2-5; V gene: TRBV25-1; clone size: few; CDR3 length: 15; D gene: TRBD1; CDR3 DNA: TGTGCCAGCAGTGGCGACAGGGATCGTCAAGAGACCCAGTACTTC; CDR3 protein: CASSGDRDRQETQYF
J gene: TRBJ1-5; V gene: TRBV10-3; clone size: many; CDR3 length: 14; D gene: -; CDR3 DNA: TGTGCCATCAGTGAGCTAGGGGGCAATCAGCCCCAGCATTTT; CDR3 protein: CAISELGGNQPQHF
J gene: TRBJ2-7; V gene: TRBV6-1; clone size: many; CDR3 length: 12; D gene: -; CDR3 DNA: TGTGCCAGCTCCAACCTCGGAGCTGGGCAGTACTTC; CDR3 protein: CASSNLGAGQYF
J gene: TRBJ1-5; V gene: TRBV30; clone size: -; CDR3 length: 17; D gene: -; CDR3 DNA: TGTGCCTGGAGTGCAAGTATTAGCGGTCTTAGCAATCAGCCCCAGCATTTT; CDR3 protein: CAWSASISGLSNQPQHF
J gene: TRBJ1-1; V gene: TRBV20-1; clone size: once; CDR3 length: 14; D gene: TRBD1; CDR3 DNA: TGCAGTGCTCTGACAGGGGCCCCGGGGACTGAAGCTTTCTTT; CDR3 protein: CSALTGAPGTEAFF
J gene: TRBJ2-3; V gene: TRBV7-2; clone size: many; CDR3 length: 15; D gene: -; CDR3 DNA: TGTGCCAGCAGGGCGAGAGCGAGCGGCACAGATACGCAGTATTTT; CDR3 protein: CASRARASGTDTQYF
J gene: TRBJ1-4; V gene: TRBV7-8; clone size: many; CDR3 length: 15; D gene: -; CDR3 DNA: TGTGCCAGCAGCCCCCAAGGCTGGGGAGGTGAAAAACTGTTTTTT; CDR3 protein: CASSPQGWGGEKLFF
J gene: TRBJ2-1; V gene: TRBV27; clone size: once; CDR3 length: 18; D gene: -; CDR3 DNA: TGTGCCAGCAGTATCGGTGGCCGAGGGCCAGGGGACGGCGATGAGCAGTTCTTC; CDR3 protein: CASSIGGRGPGDGDEQFF
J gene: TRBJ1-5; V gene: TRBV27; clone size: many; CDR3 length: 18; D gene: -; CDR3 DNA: TGTGCCAGCACTCGCGTATGGTTGGGAGGGGGAAACAATCAGCCCCAGCATTTT; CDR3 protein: CASTRVWLGGGNNQPQHF
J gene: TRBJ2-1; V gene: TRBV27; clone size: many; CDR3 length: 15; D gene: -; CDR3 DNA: TGTGCCAGCAGCCACGGACAAGGAAACTACAATGAGCAGTTCTTC; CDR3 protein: CASSHGQGNYNEQFF
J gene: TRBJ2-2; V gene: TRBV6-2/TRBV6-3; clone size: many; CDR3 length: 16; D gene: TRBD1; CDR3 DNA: TGTGCCAGCAGGGGACAGGGGGCCTTGAACACCGGGGAGCTGTTTTTT; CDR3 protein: CASRGQGALNTGELFF
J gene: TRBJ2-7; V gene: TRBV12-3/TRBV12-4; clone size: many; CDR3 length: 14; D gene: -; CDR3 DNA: TGTGCCAGCAGTCCCCAAGGGGCCCTGGGTGAGCAGTACTTC; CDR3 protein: CASSPQGALGEQYF
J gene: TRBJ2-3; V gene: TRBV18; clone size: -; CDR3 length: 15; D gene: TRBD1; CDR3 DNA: TGTGCCAGCTCGGGCAGGGGGCAACCCACAGATACGCAGTATTTT; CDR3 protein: CASSGRGQPTDTQYF
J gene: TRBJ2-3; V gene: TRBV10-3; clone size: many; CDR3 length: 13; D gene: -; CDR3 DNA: TGTGCCATCAGTGTCCCCAGCACAGATACGCAGTATTTT; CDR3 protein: CAISVPSTDTQYF
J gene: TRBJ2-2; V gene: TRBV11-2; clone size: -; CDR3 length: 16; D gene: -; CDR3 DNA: TGTGCCAGCAGCTTAGATCAAGGCAGGTACACCGGGGAGCTGTTTTTT; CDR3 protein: CASSLDQGRYTGELFF
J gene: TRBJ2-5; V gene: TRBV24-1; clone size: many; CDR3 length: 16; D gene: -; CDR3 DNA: TGTGCCACCAGTGAGACCCTAAGGGGGACGCAGGAGACCCAGTACTTC; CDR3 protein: CATSETLRGTQETQYF
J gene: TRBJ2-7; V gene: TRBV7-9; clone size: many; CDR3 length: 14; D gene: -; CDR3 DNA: TGTGCCAGCAGCCGCCGGATGGTCAGGAACGAGCAGTACTTC; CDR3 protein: CASSRRMVRNEQYF
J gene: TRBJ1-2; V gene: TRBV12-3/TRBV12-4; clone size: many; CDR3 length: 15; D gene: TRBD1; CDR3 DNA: TGTGCCAGCAGTTTAGGACAGGGCTTGGACTATGGCTACACCTTC; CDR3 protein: CASSLGQGLDYGYTF